Listed below are T cell receptor beta chains from one sample, sequenced in a study of blood T cell repertoires in COVID-19. Only in-frame clones appear in the TCRdb table, and some are missing; sequencing was by immunoSEQ multiplex PCR. The repertoire has 150,000 to 200,000 clones, over 65% of them found once; the top ten carry 15% to 20%. What was sequenced was peripheral blood. The receptors here all came from a person between 70 and 80 years old with COVID-19, enrolled during active disease. The CDR3 runs from the conserved cysteine through the conserved F or W. The D gene is left open where the match is weak. The size field is filled for only some rows; it gives once, few, many or a size class.

CDR3aa: CASSPWGSGVEKLFF; CDR3nt: TGTGCCAGCAGCCCGTGGGGGTCAGGGGTTGAAAAACTGTTTTTT; abundance: .; v_gene: TRBV5-4; d_gene: .; j_gene: TRBJ1-4
CDR3aa: CASSFPGVGNSPLHF; CDR3nt: TGTGCCAGCAGTTTTCCGGGGGTAGGAAATTCACCCCTCCACTTT; abundance: .; v_gene: TRBV28; d_gene: .; j_gene: TRBJ1-6
CDR3aa: CASRPPGQVHNQPQHF; CDR3nt: TGTGCCAGTAGACCACCCGGACAGGTACACAATCAGCCCCAGCATTTT; abundance: .; v_gene: TRBV19; d_gene: TRBD1; j_gene: TRBJ1-5
CDR3aa: CASSLGTSGTPDTQYF; CDR3nt: TGCGCCAGCAGCTTGGGGACTAGCGGGACCCCAGATACGCAGTATTTT; abundance: .; v_gene: TRBV5-1; d_gene: TRBD2; j_gene: TRBJ2-3
CDR3aa: CASSTPVTTNEKLFF; CDR3nt: TGTGCCAGTAGTACTCCGGTGACAACTAATGAAAAACTGTTTTTT; abundance: .; v_gene: TRBV19; d_gene: .; j_gene: TRBJ1-4
CDR3aa: CASSLVQGTSGNTIYF; CDR3nt: TGTGCCAGCAGCTTAGTTCAGGGGACCTCTGGAAACACCATATATTTT; abundance: .; v_gene: TRBV7-6; d_gene: .; j_gene: TRBJ1-3
CDR3aa: CASREQGITTNEKLFF; CDR3nt: TGTGCCAGCAGGGAACAGGGTATAACAACTAATGAAAAACTGTTTTTT; abundance: .; v_gene: TRBV28; d_gene: .; j_gene: TRBJ1-4
CDR3aa: CASTPTRLSGEQFF; CDR3nt: TGTGCCAGCACCCCAACTAGACTGAGCGGTGAGCAGTTCTTC; abundance: .; v_gene: TRBV6-2/TRBV6-3; d_gene: .; j_gene: TRBJ2-1
CDR3aa: CASSWRAPGITEAFF; CDR3nt: TGTGCCAGCAGTTGGCGCGCTCCAGGGATCACTGAAGCTTTCTTT; abundance: .; v_gene: TRBV28; d_gene: .; j_gene: TRBJ1-1
CDR3aa: CASSPSPRVEQYF; CDR3nt: TGTGCCAGTAGTCCCTCTCCGAGAGTGGAGCAGTACTTC; abundance: few; v_gene: TRBV19; d_gene: .; j_gene: TRBJ2-7
CDR3aa: CASVAPQIQEQFF; CDR3nt: TGTGCCAGCGTTGCCCCCCAGATCCAGGAGCAGTTCTTC; abundance: few; v_gene: TRBV28; d_gene: .; j_gene: TRBJ2-1
CDR3aa: CASSTSGQTNTEAFF; CDR3nt: TGCGCCAGCAGCACGTCGGGACAGACGAACACTGAAGCTTTCTTT; abundance: .; v_gene: TRBV5-1; d_gene: TRBD1; j_gene: TRBJ1-1
CDR3aa: CASSPQRQGMGRTEAFF; CDR3nt: TGTGCCAGCTCACCCCAGAGACAGGGGATGGGTCGCACTGAAGCTTTCTTT; abundance: .; v_gene: TRBV18; d_gene: TRBD1; j_gene: TRBJ1-1
CDR3aa: CAINRPGGGEQYF; CDR3nt: TGTGCCATCAACAGGCCAGGGGGTGGCGAGCAGTACTTC; abundance: .; v_gene: TRBV10-3; d_gene: TRBD1; j_gene: TRBJ2-7
CDR3aa: CASSPGGMGAAKNIQYF; CDR3nt: TGTGCCAGCAGCCCGGGAGGGATGGGGGCCGCCAAAAACATTCAGTACTTC; abundance: .; v_gene: TRBV7-8; d_gene: TRBD2; j_gene: TRBJ2-4
CDR3aa: CAWSVSTGLSPLHF; CDR3nt: TGTGCCTGGAGTGTGTCGACAGGGCTTTCACCCCTCCACTTT; abundance: .; v_gene: TRBV30; d_gene: TRBD1; j_gene: TRBJ1-6